The 22 T cell receptor beta chains listed next were all sequenced from one sample in a study of regulatory T cells in long-lasting Graves disease. Investigators prepared the TCR beta libraries by applying iRepertoire HTBI primers and Arm-PCR of CDR3 regions. TCRdb reprocessed the multiplex PCR reads with MiXCR, giving one entry per CDR3 protein. The table includes 620,000 or so distinct CDR3 sequences, 15% to 20% detected once. Time point described: newly diagnosed GD, antithyroid drugs for less than 3 months. Making the TCR library involved RNA that had been extracted from PBMCs. The same data also contributed to another study, on T cells in Graves' hyperthyroidism and ophthalmopathy.

Sample: peripheral blood mononuclear cells (PBMCs), taken at new diagnosis, from a patient treated with antithyroid drugs. Source of these receptors: a woman in her 30s with Graves disease.

At least ten counts were recorded for this clonotype. This sequence joins TRBV28 and TRBJ2-5; TRBD1 is a possible D gene (6 bases). Per the germline V gene, CDR1 is MDHEN and CDR2 is SYDVKM. This CDR3 is built from 17 residues. V was shortened by 0 bases and J by 2 bases, with 16 bases between the two germline ends. This CDR3 is CASSLWGQGLGQETQYF. The CDR3 DNA reads TGTGCCAGCAGTTTATGGGGGCAGGGGTTGGGTCAAGAGACCCAGTACTTC.

This clonotype was picked up a small number of times. J is TRBJ2-1 and V is TRBV19, with 9 bases lining up with TRBD1. The CDR3 extends over 15 amino acids. CDR1 and CDR2 (germline): LNHDA, SQIVND (reference sequence). J was trimmed by 8 bases and V by 3 bases; bases with no gene match: 8. CDR3 nucleotides: TGTGCCAGTAGTATCTTTGGGACAGGGCTCGATGAGCAGTTCTTC. Protein product: CASSIFGTGLDEQFF.

This clonotype appeared many times. V gene TRBV18 combines with J gene TRBJ2-5; D is perhaps TRBD1 or TRBD2 (5 bases each). Deletions cut 5 bases from V and 5 bases from J, with 12 bases between. Germline V gene sequence: CDR1 KGHSH, CDR2 LQKENI. CDR3 size: 13 residues. The CDR3, as DNA: TGTGCCAGCTCAACGGGGCAGGCGGAGACCCAGTACTTC. This encodes CASSTGQAETQYF.

The sample holds many counts of this clonotype. This chain's CDR3 is CASSPGWSELFF. Written as DNA, the CDR3 is TGTGCCAGCAGCCCGGGGTGGTCGGAACTGTTTTTT. This sequence joins TRBV12-3 or TRBV12-4 and TRBJ1-4; no firm D call. This CDR3 is 12 amino acids long. The ends were cut back, 6 bases at V and 12 bases at J, with 14 bases in the middle.

Turning to this clonotype: Given a far larger clone just one base away, this is likely a sequencing read error. This rearrangement joins TRBV6-1 to TRBJ1-5; D is unresolved. Trimming cost V 2 bases and J 6 bases, with 2 bases left between them. Germline assignment: CDR1 MNHNS and CDR2 SASEGT. This CDR3 is built from 11 residues. The CDR3 DNA reads TGTGCCAGCAGTGAAATTCAGCCCCAGCATTTT. Amino acids: CASSEIQPQHF.

This chain connects TRBV5-6 to TRBJ1-5; a possible D gene is TRBD1 (6 bases). The V end was cut by 4 bases, the J end by 1 base, with 15 bases between. Per germline, CDR1 SGHDT and CDR2 YYEEEE. The CDR3 consists of 16 residues. CDR3 in amino acids: CASSGRGRRSNQPQHF. CDR3 nucleotides: TGTGCCAGCAGCGGGCGGGGGCGACGGAGCAATCAGCCCCAGCATTTT.

This clonotype has more than one count but fewer than ten. J is TRBJ1-6 and V is TRBV25-1; no firm D call. There are 14 residues in the CDR3. Deletions cut 2 bases from V and 7 bases from J, with 9 bases between. Per germline, CDR1 MGHDK and CDR2 SYGVNS. As DNA, the CDR3 is TGTGCCAGCAGTGAAACTACAAGGAATTCACCCCTCCACTTT. Amino acids: CASSETTRNSPLHF.

V usage is TRBV19 and J usage is TRBJ1-6; D is undetermined. CDR3 length equals 13 residues. Trimming shortened V by 4 bases and J by 10 bases, and 11 bases separated the two germline ends. Germline V gene sequence: CDR1 LNHDA, CDR2 SQIVND (reference sequence). The CDR3 region has the DNA TGTGCCAGTAGTAGTAGGGAAGAATCACCCCTCCACTTT. Its protein is CASSSREESPLHF. The full variable domain, with the rest looked up from reference TRBV19 and TRBJ1-6, is DGGITQSPKYLFRKEGQNVTLSCEQNLNHDAMYWYRQDPGQGLRLIYYSQIVNDFQKGDIAEGYSVSREKKESFPLTVTSAQKNPTAFYLCASSSREESPLHFGNGTRLTVT.

In this sample, this clonotype turned up a few times. The chain combines TRBV28 with TRBJ2-7; TRBD1 agrees at 7 bases. The CDR3 is 13 residues long. CDR1 is MDHEN, CDR2 SYDVKM, per germline. Unmatched junction bases numbered 13, after V lost 8 bases and J lost 9 bases. In DNA form, the CDR3 reads TGTGCCAGCTCCGGGACAGAGCTTAGAGCGCAGTACTTC. Amino acids: CASSGTELRAQYF.

This clonotype has ten or more counts. J is TRBJ1-1 and V is TRBV2; TRBD1 is a possible D gene (6 bases). Trimming shortened V by 5 bases and J by 2 bases, and 12 bases separated the two germline ends. The CDR3 extends over 14 amino acids. The V gene's germline CDR1 is SNHLY and CDR2 FYNNEI. This CDR3 is CASSFSGANTEAFF. The DNA for the CDR3 is TGTGCCAGCAGTTTCTCAGGGGCAAACACTGAAGCTTTCTTT.

This clonotype was detected ten times or more. The V call is TRBV6-1, the J call TRBJ2-5, with a tentative D call TRBD1 (5 bases). The V end was cut by 6 bases, the J end by 4 bases, with 12 bases between. Germline V gives CDR1 MNHNS, CDR2 SASEGT. The length of the CDR3 is 13 residues. In nucleotides, the CDR3 is TGTGCCAGCAGCAGGGCTAAACGAGAGACCCAGTACTTC. Amino acids: CASSRAKRETQYF.

The J gene is TRBJ2-2, the V gene TRBV7-8; D is perhaps TRBD1 or TRBD2 (5 bases each). The CDR3 is made up of 15 amino acids. The germline gives CDR1 SGHVS, CDR2 FQNEAQ. The V end was cut by 5 bases, the J end by 2 bases, with 12 bases between. CDR3 residues: CASSPVGVNTGELFF. DNA of the CDR3: TGTGCCAGCAGCCCTGTGGGGGTAAACACCGGGGAGCTGTTTTTT. Combining the CDR3 with reference TRBV7-8 and TRBJ2-2 gives the whole variable domain GAGVSQSPRYKVAKRGQDVALRCDPISGHVSLFWYQQALGQGPEFLTYFQNEAQLDKSGLPSDRFFAERPEGSVSTLKIQRTQQEDSAVYLCASSPVGVNTGELFFGEGSRLTVL.

This clonotype has a count of ten or more. This rearrangement joins TRBV11-3 to TRBJ2-2; possible D gene TRBD2, 6 bases. V lost 8 bases to trimming and J lost 7 bases, with 17 bases between them. This CDR3 contains 14 residues. The germline CDR1 and CDR2 sequences are SGHNT and YENEEA. In DNA, the CDR3 is TGTGCCAGCGCCCTCGGGGGAATTGGCGGGGAGCTGTTTTTT. This codes for CASALGGIGGELFF. The variable domain in full, with the rest retrieved from reference TRBV11-3 and TRBJ2-2, is EAGVVQSPRYKIIEKKQPVAFWCNPISGHNTLYWYLQNLGQGPELLIRYENEEAVDDSQLPKDRFSAERLKGVDSTLKIQPAELGDSAVYLCASALGGIGGELFFGEGSRLTVL.

This clonotype was counted many times. The J gene is TRBJ2-1, the V gene TRBV7-9; a weak D match, TRBD2 (6 bases). Trimming cost V 4 bases and J 5 bases, with 9 bases left between them. The CDR3 loop spans 13 amino acids. CDR1 is SEHNR, CDR2 FQNEAQ, per germline (reference sequence). The CDR3 loop reads CASSSGANNEQFF. CDR3 DNA sequence: TGTGCCAGCAGCTCGGGAGCCAACAATGAGCAGTTCTTC.

In its sample, this clonotype was seen a few times. The V and J genes are TRBV5-1 and TRBJ2-7; 8 nucleotides match TRBD2. This CDR3 comprises 13 residues. The germline CDR1 and CDR2 sequences are SGHRS and YFSETQ. V lost 0 bases, J lost 7 bases, and 3 bases stayed unmatched. The CDR3, as DNA: TGCGCCAGCAGCTTGGCCTTAGCGGGGGAGCAGTACTTC. It specifies CASSLALAGEQYF.

This clonotype was seen at least ten times. The genes are TRBV11-2 and TRBJ2-1; D ambiguous. This CDR3 comprises 13 residues. The ends were cut back, 7 bases at V and 5 bases at J, with 12 bases in the middle. Germline CDR1 is SGHAT and CDR2 is FQNNGV. CDR3 sequence reads: CASTSRQNNEQFF. The CDR3 DNA follows: TGTGCCAGCACCTCCCGGCAAAACAATGAGCAGTTCTTC. Variable domain in full (rest from reference TRBV11-2 and TRBJ2-1): EAGVAQSPRYKIIEKRQSVAFWCNPISGHATLYWYQQILGQGPKLLIQFQNNGVVDDSQLPKDRFSAERLKGVDSTLKIQPAKLEDSAVYLCASTSRQNNEQFFGPGTRLTVL.

This clonotype has at least ten counts. The V gene is TRBV29-1, the J gene TRBJ2-3; TRBD2 agrees at 11 bases. Germline-derived CDR1 and CDR2 are SQVTM and ANQGSEA. V dropped 7 bases and J dropped 0; count of bases not matched to a gene: 6. This CDR3 region has 15 residues. The chain's CDR3 is CSGGLAVPSTDTQYF. The CDR3 nucleotides are TGCAGCGGGGGACTAGCGGTTCCTAGCACAGATACGCAGTATTTT.

V is TRBV19 and J is TRBJ2-2, with D possibly matching TRBD2 (5 bases). Germline V gene data show CDR1 as LNHDA and CDR2 as SQIVND (reference sequence). The CDR3 has 14 amino acids. The V end lost 11 bases, the J end lost 2 bases, and 15 bases lay between the germline ends. CDR3: CARSSFSNTGELFF. The CDR3 DNA reads as TGTGCCCGATCTAGCTTCTCCAACACCGGGGAGCTGTTTTTT. The entire variable domain, with the rest obtained from reference TRBV19 and TRBJ2-2, is as follows: DGGITQSPKYLFRKEGQNVTLSCEQNLNHDAMYWYRQDPGQGLRLIYYSQIVNDFQKGDIAEGYSVSREKKESFPLTVTSAQKNPTAFYLCARSSFSNTGELFFGEGSRLTVL.

The chain links TRBV6-2 or TRBV6-3 to TRBJ2-3; TRBD2 matches at 7 bases. CDR3 size: 16 residues. Germline lookup yields CDR1 MNHEY and CDR2 SVGEGT. The V and J ends lost 8 bases and 0 bases, in that order; junction bases with no gene match: 11. CDR3 sequence: CASGTSGMGSTDTQYF. The CDR3 DNA reads as TGTGCCAGCGGTACCAGCGGGATGGGGAGCACAGATACGCAGTATTTT.

This clonotype occurred many times. The chain joins TRBV6-1 to TRBJ1-5; the D is unclear. There are 15 residues in the CDR3. Germline V gives CDR1 MNHNS, CDR2 SASEGT. Between the trimmed V and J ends, which lost 3 bases and 2 bases, there was a span of 11 bases. The DNA for the CDR3 is TGTGCCAGCAGTGATGAGGGTTTGGGCAATCAGCCCCAGCATTTT. Amino acids: CASSDEGLGNQPQHF.

This clonotype was seen many times. The chain uses TRBV2 and TRBJ2-3, with TRBD1 matching over 7 bases. The V segment lost 6 bases and the J segment 5 bases; nucleotides outside the gene matches: 5. Germline loops: CDR1 SNHLY, CDR2 FYNNEI. This CDR3 is 13 amino acids long. CDR3 sequence: CASRQGREDTQYF. CDR3 bases: TGTGCCAGCAGACAGGGGCGCGAAGATACGCAGTATTTT.

This clonotype was recorded a few times. J is TRBJ1-1 and V is TRBV19; 9 bases match TRBD1. Trimming took 9 bases from V and 1 from J; bases not matched to a gene: 21. Germline V CDR1 and CDR2: LNHDA, SQIVND (reference sequence). The CDR3 sequence is 19 residues long. The CDR3 is CASLTMLGQGKAGNTEAFF. The CDR3, as DNA: TGTGCCAGCCTGACCATGTTGGGACAGGGCAAAGCAGGGAACACTGAAGCTTTCTTT.